This T cell receptor (beta chain) was captured in a study of human T cells and chemical hapten exposure. Study-level information: The sensitizing agent was 2% DPC, placed on about 2 cm by about 2 cm of upper inner arm skin.

TCRdb fed the RACE reads into MiXCR, producing one record per CDR3 protein. The data show tens of thousands of distinct CDR3 sequences, more than 8% seen once. Trimming removed 6 bases at V and 5 bases at J, with 10 bases between. This CDR3 has 12 amino acids. This sample's time point: patch test 3, about 24 weeks after DPC sensitization. As for treatment: therapeutic diphenylcyclopropenone sensitization with weekly scalp DPC. Unfractionated whole blood yielded the extracted total RNA. Drawing of blood took place ahead of applying each patch test. Only a few counts were recorded for this clonotype. The specimen comprised whole blood, sampled in connection with sensitization to the hapten diphenylcyclopropenone (DPC). This receptor was taken from a man aged 45 to 65 with alopecia areata. Some clones in this sample may be carry-over from other donors' samples. The J gene is TRBJ1-1, the V gene TRBV12-3 or TRBV12-4; D is perhaps TRBD1 (5 bases). The CDR3 DNA follows: TGTGCCAGCAGGCCCTGGGGGACTGAAGCTTTCTTT. Translated, it gives CASRPWGTEAFF.